This T cell receptor beta chain was captured by sequencing in a study of blood T cell repertoires in COVID-19. Study summary: PBMCs, B-cell-depleted T cells, or T cells provided the cDNA or gDNA that made up the material.

This CDR3 is built from 11 residues. The germline gives CDR1 SGHKS, CDR2 YYEKEE (reference sequence). Trimming left V 8 bases short and J 4 bases short, with 9 bases between. The data were produced by immunoSEQ multiplex PCR, yet TCRdb's version contains in-frame clones alone and is incomplete. Among 15,000 to 20,000 clones listed, roughly 89% were seen once. The sequenced sample consisted of peripheral blood. The TCR originated in a man aged 55 to 70 with active COVID-19. The chain recombines TRBV5-5 with TRBJ1-1, with D unclear. The chain's CDR3 is CASNRGTEAFF. The CDR3, as DNA: TGTGCCAGTAACCGAGGCACTGAAGCTTTCTTT.